This T cell receptor beta chain is from a study of blood T cell repertoires in COVID-19. Turning to the study itself: PBMCs, B-cell-depleted T cells, or T cells provided the cDNA or gDNA that made up the material.

What the recovered Cohort 3 donors had was two negative PCRs, clearance, or symptom resolution. Original processing methods: How many nucleated cells were present was estimated from reference gene primer amplification. TCRdb's table, derived via immunoSEQ multiplex PCR, lists solely in-frame clones and lacks some. The V and J calls and clone size are taken from that table; D and trimming were inferred from the DNA. The table lists around 170,000 clones, about 88% of them singletons. V trimming: 0 bases; J trimming: 2 bases; junction bases outside the gene matches: 10. Per germline, CDR1 SGDLS and CDR2 YYNGEE. The CDR3 extends over 18 amino acids.

Sequencing input: PBMCs or T cells enriched from blood (not recorded which). The genes are TRBV9 and TRBJ2-3; TRBD2 matches at 9 bases. The sequence came from a woman in her 50s who had recovered from COVID-19. The CDR3 reads CASSVATSSGGSTDTQYF. The CDR3 coding sequence is TGTGCCAGCAGCGTAGCTACGTCCAGCGGGGGGTCCACAGATACGCAGTATTTT.